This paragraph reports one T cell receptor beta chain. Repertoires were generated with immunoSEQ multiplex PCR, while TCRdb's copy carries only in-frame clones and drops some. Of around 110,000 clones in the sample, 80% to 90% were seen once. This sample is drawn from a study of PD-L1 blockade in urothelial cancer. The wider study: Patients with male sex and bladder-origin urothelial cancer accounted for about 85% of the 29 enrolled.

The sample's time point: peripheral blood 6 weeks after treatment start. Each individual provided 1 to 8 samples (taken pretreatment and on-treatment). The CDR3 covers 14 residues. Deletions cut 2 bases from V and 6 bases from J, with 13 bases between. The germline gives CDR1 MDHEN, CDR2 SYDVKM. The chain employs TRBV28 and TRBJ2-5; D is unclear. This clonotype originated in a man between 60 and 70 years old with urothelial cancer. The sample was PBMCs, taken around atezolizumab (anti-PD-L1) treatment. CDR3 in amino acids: CASSLLGGSQTQYF. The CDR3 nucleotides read TGTGCCAGCAGTTTACTCGGCGGCTCCCAGACCCAGTACTTC.